This T cell receptor beta chain is drawn from a study of cytomegalovirus exposure and HLA in healthy donors. Study background: Earlier findings included roughly 120 million unique TCR beta sequences obtained from 170 million or so T cells. Of the donors genotyped, 398 in all, about 81% fell in the Caucasian-associated ancestry cluster.

Both 60 Vbeta primers and 13 Jbeta primers went into the PCR. The assay was immunoSEQ multiplex PCR, and TCRdb's table has in-frame clones only and misses some. The sample contains around 200,000 clones, 60% to 80% of which appear only once. Germline loops: CDR1 MNHEY, CDR2 SMNVEV (reference sequence). Trimming shortened V by 0 bases and J by 1 base, and 9 bases separated the two germline ends. The CDR3 is 15 amino acids. This cohort consisted of healthy bone marrow donors. The material sequenced was PBMCs. The sequence came from a woman aged 18 to 35 in good health and CMV-seronegative. The chain couples TRBV27 to TRBJ1-1; D is unclear. This CDR3 reads CASSLSRERNTEAFF. DNA of the CDR3: TGTGCCAGCAGTTTATCGAGGGAGCGGAACACTGAAGCTTTCTTT.